The rows below give T cell receptor beta chains drawn from one sample of a study of T cell responses to AZD1222 COVID-19 vaccine. Generated by immunoSEQ multiplex PCR, the TCRdb table keeps only in-frame clones and is missing some. Altogether roughly 190,000 clones are present, about 89% being singletons, with the ten largest covering under 2%. Specimen: peripheral blood, collected 28 days after the second AZD1222 dose. Every receptor here comes from an adult who received the AZD1222 COVID-19 vaccine. The CDR3 runs from the conserved cysteine through the conserved F or W. Only part of the rows carry a size: once, few, many, or a class if the clone is expanded.

size,length,V,CDR3
NA,14,TRBV19,CASSIGGARNEQYF
NA,15,TRBV19,CASSDPGQGNQPQHF
once,15,TRBV11-2,CASSSGLAVYNEQFF
NA,17,TRBV11-2,CASSARPGGPNTGELFF
NA,13,TRBV6-1,CASSDRGYYGYTF
NA,14,TRBV6-5,CASSQRQGVQPQHF
NA,15,TRBV28,CASSLAGTGTGELFF
few,15,TRBV5-4,CASSLGGLGSYEQYF
NA,15,TRBV9,CASSVGAGGTYEQYF
NA,14,TRBV5-1,CASSFDRANYGYTF
few,16,TRBV19,CASSILQGARGNTIYF
NA,15,TRBV7-2,CASSLNEAGVGELFF
NA,13,TRBV18,CASSRDSYNEQFF
NA,15,TRBV6-6,CASSRQGAKVAEQYF
NA,16,TRBV30,CAWSLDGGGAVSGYTF
NA,11,TRBV10-2,CASYITGELFF
NA,15,TRBV11-3,CASSLGGQGQGEQYF
NA,14,TRBV7-3,CATTRDRASNEQFF
NA,16,TRBV11-2,CASSLQGSSYNSPLHF
NA,18,TRBV11-2,CASSRGLAGDISYNEQFF
NA,13,TRBV2,CASSTVTRNTQYF
NA,16,TRBV4-2,CASSQELPAQGFEAFF
NA,13,TRBV7-7,CASSLGEWGEQYF
NA,11,TRBV30,CAGDRASKLFF
once,13,TRBV2,CASSENWGPEAFF
NA,14,TRBV5-6,CASSPGLAGNEQFF
NA,13,TRBV12-3/TRBV12-4,CASIRGSGNTIYF
NA,17,TRBV1,CTSSQEVASGIPYEQYF
NA,14,TRBV3-1/TRBV3-2,CASSRRAVNTEAFF
once,13,TRBV2,CASSTGNAYGYTF
NA,16,TRBV9,CASSVEGQGALETQYF
NA,16,TRBV9,CASSVVDRGFSYGYTF
many,13,TRBV27,CASTTADAYEQYF
NA,12,TRBV10-1,CASSVGYNEQFF
NA,15,TRBV4-1,CASSRDRGLDTEAFF